One and the same sample provided the 28 T cell receptor beta chains below, sequenced in a study of blood T cells in healthy people across ages. Then a second PCR, running roughly 7 to 11 cycles, was carried out with a sample-barcoded 5' primer and a J-beta primer mix. MiXCR was run by TCRdb on the 5' RACE reads, yielding one entry per CDR3 protein. In the table there are about 640,000 distinct CDR3 sequences, roughly 43% of which are singletons. Specimen: blood. The receptor set was obtained from a man aged 80 or over in good health.

The rearrangement joins TRBV6-2 or TRBV6-3 to TRBJ2-1; 7 nucleotides align to TRBD2. The J call is in doubt because the DNA end fits TRBJ2-7 better. Germline V gene data show CDR1 as MNHEY and CDR2 as SVGEGT. The CDR3 loop spans 15 amino acids. The CDR3 region is CASSYRAGSYNEQYF. The CDR3 bases are TGTGCCAGCAGTTACAGAGCGGGGTCCTACAATGAGCAGTACTTC.

The V and J genes are TRBV6-6 and TRBJ2-3, with TRBD1 matching 7 bases. The germline gives CDR1 MNHNY, CDR2 SVGAGI (reference sequence). The CDR3 spans 13 residues. CDR3 amino acids: CASEGQGEDTQYF. CDR3 DNA: TGTGCTTCGGAAGGGCAGGGGGAGGATACGCAGTATTTT.

In regard to this clonotype: Sequence at one end of the junction differs from germline and may be a read error. This chain links TRBV14 with TRBJ1-2, with D hard to call. The CDR3 runs 13 residues. The germline CDR1 and CDR2 sequences are SGHDN and FVKESK. CDR3 nucleotides: TGTGCCGGCAGCCAAGACACCTACCTTGGCTACACCTTC. Protein: CAGSQDTYLGYTF.

The chain couples TRBV20-1 to TRBJ1-6; maybe TRBD1 (6 bases). CDR1 is DFQATT, CDR2 SNEGSKA, per germline (reference sequence). The CDR3 is 16 amino acids. Trimming took 1 base from V and 7 from J, leaving 17 bases between them. The CDR3 spells CSARVGGENPNSPLHF. In nucleotides, the CDR3 is TGCAGTGCTAGAGTTGGGGGCGAAAACCCGAATTCACCCCTCCACTTT.

This clonotype appeared many times. This may be a read error: a much more frequent sequence differs by one nucleotide. This chain links TRBV9 with TRBJ2-5; 10 nucleotides align to TRBD2. With V trimmed by 2 bases and J by 11 bases, 18 bases remained unmatched. This CDR3 spans 17 amino acids. In germline, CDR1 is SGDLS, CDR2 YYNGEE. CDR3 in amino acids: CASSVFPGTSVTNEQYF. DNA of the CDR3: TGTGCCAGCAGCGTTTTCCCCGGGACTAGCGTTACCAATGAGCAGTACTTC.

The chain uses TRBV12-3 or TRBV12-4 and TRBJ2-1, with 7 nucleotides matching TRBD1. V was clipped by 6 bases and J by 6 bases; unmatched bases: 11. The CDR3 covers 15 residues. CDR3 in amino acids: CASSPNRGLSNEQFF. CDR3 bases: TGTGCCAGCAGCCCCAACAGGGGTTTGAGCAATGAGCAGTTCTTC.

V gene TRBV12-3 or TRBV12-4 combines with J gene TRBJ2-3, with D maybe TRBD2 (6 bases). CDR3 size: 15 residues. V gave up 6 bases and J gave up 4 bases, with 17 bases separating them. The CDR3 DNA reads TGTGCCAGCAGGAGGTCGGTAGCGGCCTCAGATACGCAGTATTTT. This encodes CASRRSVAASDTQYF.

The chain employs TRBV12-3 or TRBV12-4 and TRBJ2-5; TRBD2 might be the D (6 bases). Trimming shortened V by 4 bases and J by 6 bases, and 18 bases separated the two germline ends. CDR3 length equals 15 residues. This chain's CDR3 is CASSSGPGEGKTQYF. DNA for the CDR3: TGTGCCAGCAGTTCCGGCCCGGGAGAGGGAAAGACCCAGTACTTC.

The rearrangement uses TRBV27 and TRBJ2-1; D not resolved. CDR1 MNHEY and CDR2 SMNVEV come from the germline V gene (reference sequence). The CDR3 length is 14 residues. V lost 6 bases, J lost 3 bases, and 12 bases lay in between. CDR3 in DNA: TGTGCCAGCAGCTGGGATTTTTACTACAATGAGCAGTTCTTC. Its protein is CASSWDFYYNEQFF.

The gene calls are TRBV11-3 and TRBJ2-2; D is unresolved. Trimming left V 4 bases short and J 5 bases short, with 11 bases between. CDR3 size: 14 residues. Germline V gene data show CDR1 as SGHNT and CDR2 as YENEEA. In DNA, the CDR3 is TGTGCCAGCAGCTCCATTTTTGGAACCGGGGAGCTGTTTTTT. As protein: CASSSIFGTGELFF.

The chain has TRBV7-8 and TRBJ1-2; a weak D match, TRBD1 (6 bases). V lost 5 bases and J 4 bases, leaving 14 bases between the germline ends. This CDR3 region has 14 residues. The germline V gene has CDR1 SGHVS and CDR2 FQNEAQ. The DNA for the CDR3 is TGTGCCAGCAGCGTTCAGGGGCCGACCTATGGCTACACCTTC. Its translation: CASSVQGPTYGYTF.

This clonotype was seen a few times. The chain links TRBV11-3 to TRBJ2-3; D could derive from TRBD1 or TRBD2 (6 bases each). Trimming took 6 bases from V and 6 from J, leaving 13 bases between them. Germline CDR1 is SGHNT and CDR2 is YENEEA. This CDR3 comprises 13 residues. CDR3 nucleotide sequence: TGTGCCAGCAGTGCCGGGGGCAGCGATACGCAGTATTTT. Protein product: CASSAGGSDTQYF. Drawing the rest from reference TRBV11-3 and TRBJ2-3, the complete variable domain is EAGVVQSPRYKIIEKKQPVAFWCNPISGHNTLYWYLQNLGQGPELLIRYENEEAVDDSQLPKDRFSAERLKGVDSTLKIQPAELGDSAVYLCASSAGGSDTQYFGPGTRLTVL.

The chain carries TRBV6-5 and TRBJ2-3; 11 bases are shared with TRBD2. The J segment lost 9 bases and the V segment lost 5 bases, leaving 7 bases of the junction unmatched. Per the germline V gene, CDR1 is MNHEY and CDR2 is SVGAGI. This CDR3 is built from 14 residues. The CDR3 DNA sequence: TGTGCCAGCAGTAAGGCCTCTAGCGGGAGGACGCAGTATTTT. Translating it yields CASSKASSGRTQYF.

This clonotype was counted between two and nine times. The chain uses TRBV20-1 and TRBJ2-1, with D tentatively TRBD2 (6 bases). V lost 3 bases and J lost 3, with 9 bases in between. The CDR3 has 13 amino acids. Germline-derived CDR1 and CDR2 are DFQATT and SNEGSKA (reference sequence). Here the CDR3 reads CSASGSGYNEQFF. In nucleotides, the CDR3 is TGCAGTGCTAGCGGGAGTGGCTACAATGAGCAGTTCTTC.

As for this clonotype: Possible read error: a much larger clone is one base away. The genes are TRBV3-1 and TRBJ2-3; TRBD2 is a possible D gene (5 bases). Trimming took off 5 bases at V and 10 bases at J, with 13 bases between the two ends. Germline lookup yields CDR1 LGHDT and CDR2 YNNKEL (reference sequence). The CDR3 loop spans 12 amino acids. CDR3 sequence: CASSTSEDAQYF. CDR3 coding DNA: TGTGCCAGCAGCACCTCGGAGGATGCGCAGTATTTT.

There are a few counts of this clonotype. The rearrangement joins TRBV7-9 to TRBJ2-3; D perhaps matches TRBD2 (6 bases). Deletions cut 6 bases from V and 3 bases from J, with 10 bases between. The germline CDR1 and CDR2 sequences are SEHNR and FQNEAQ (reference sequence). This CDR3 region has 13 residues. The CDR3 bases are TGTGCCAGCAGGCCGGGAGAAACAGATACGCAGTATTTT. Translation: CASRPGETDTQYF.

V is TRBV28 and J is TRBJ2-4; D uncertain. The assigned J gene may be wrong: the sequence end matches TRBJ2-7 better. The CDR3 loop spans 14 amino acids. Germline CDR1 and CDR2: MDHEN and SYDVKM. The DNA of the CDR3 is TGTGCCAGCAGCTCCGGCGGACGCCGCTACGAGCAGTACTTC. It specifies CASSSGGRRYEQYF.

This clonotype was seen only a few times. The CDR3 region is CASTKQELSYNEQFF. CDR3 sequence (DNA): TGTGCCAGCACCAAACAGGAGCTCTCCTACAATGAGCAGTTCTTC. The chain is built from TRBV2 and TRBJ2-1; D is possibly TRBD1 (5 bases). V was shortened by 7 bases and J by 0 bases, with 13 bases between the two germline ends. The CDR3 has 15 amino acids. Germline V gene lookup returns CDR1 SNHLY and CDR2 FYNNEI.

This CDR3 is CSVEEAVSGTGELFF. The CDR3 region has the DNA TGCAGCGTTGAAGAAGCGGTTTCGGGCACCGGGGAGCTGTTTTTT. The chain couples TRBV29-1 to TRBJ2-2; D might be TRBD2 (5 bases). Germline CDR1 and CDR2: SQVTM and ANQGSEA. This CDR3 spans 15 amino acids. Trimming took off 0 bases at V and 4 bases at J, with 12 bases between the two ends.

This sequence joins TRBV4-1 and TRBJ2-4; 8 nucleotides line up with TRBD1. The assigned J gene may be wrong: the sequence end matches TRBJ2-7 better. Germline V gene data show CDR1 as MGHRA and CDR2 as YSYEKL. The CDR3 loop spans 18 amino acids. The CDR3 DNA is TGCGCCAGCAGCCAAGATCATGGAAGGGGGCAGGGGGCGGGCGAGCAGTACTTC. The encoded protein is CASSQDHGRGQGAGEQYF.

The sample holds many counts of this clonotype. This sequence joins TRBV7-3 and TRBJ2-3, with TRBD2 matching 10 bases. V shed 1 base, J shed 4 bases, and the junction held 5 bases outside the gene matches. From germline, CDR1 is SGHTA and CDR2 FQGTGA. CDR3 size: 16 residues. The CDR3 DNA is TGTGCCAGCAGCTTAAGCTCGCTAGCGGGAGCAGATACGCAGTATTTT. As protein: CASSLSSLAGADTQYF.

The V and J genes are TRBV5-5 and TRBJ2-7; TRBD1 is a possible D gene (7 bases). V was clipped by 4 bases and J by 0 bases, with 20 bases between them. There are 17 residues in the CDR3. The V gene's germline CDR1 is SGHKS and CDR2 YYEKEE (reference sequence). CDR3: CASSPGYGTAGSYEQYF. CDR3 bases: TGTGCCAGCAGCCCGGGGTACGGGACAGCGGGCTCCTACGAGCAGTACTTC.

This clonotype was seen only a few times. The gene calls are TRBV2 and TRBJ1-1, with D perhaps matching TRBD1 (5 bases). Per germline, CDR1 SNHLY and CDR2 FYNNEI. V lost 6 bases to trimming and J lost 7 bases, with 15 bases between them. The CDR3 totals 13 residues. The DNA of the CDR3 is TGTGCCAGCAGGGGCCGGGACGGTTTTGAAGCTTTCTTT. Translated, it gives CASRGRDGFEAFF.

For this clonotype: One base away lies a much larger clone, so this may be a sequencing read error. V and J are TRBV4-3 and TRBJ2-1; D uncertain. The J call may not be correct, given that the DNA end is closer to TRBJ2-7. The CDR3 runs to 14 residues. From germline, CDR1 is LGHNA and CDR2 YSLEER. In DNA form, the CDR3 reads TGCGCCAGCAGCCAAGATCTAGTAAACAATGAGCAGTACTTC. This codes for CASSQDLVNNEQYF.

J is TRBJ2-3 and V is TRBV29-1; no clear D gene. Trimming pared 4 bases from V and 1 base from J, leaving 15 bases between. The CDR3 loop spans 15 amino acids. CDR1 and CDR2 from the germline V gene are SQVTM and ANQGSEA. The CDR3 reads CSVGDWAVGTDTQYF. CDR3 coding DNA: TGCAGCGTTGGAGACTGGGCGGTTGGCACAGATACGCAGTATTTT.

This chain uses TRBV20-1 with TRBJ1-1, with D possibly matching TRBD1 (5 bases). V was shortened by 2 bases and J by 5 bases, with 9 bases between the two germline ends. Germline V CDR1 and CDR2: DFQATT, SNEGSKA (reference sequence). The CDR3 consists of 12 residues. Here the CDR3 reads CSARQGMTEAFF. CDR3 DNA sequence: TGCAGTGCTAGACAGGGAATGACTGAAGCTTTCTTT.

The genes are TRBV3-1 and TRBJ1-4; 7 nucleotides agree with TRBD1. CDR1 is LGHDT and CDR2 is YNNKEL in the germline V gene (reference sequence). V shed 8 bases, J shed 2 bases, and the junction held 2 bases outside the gene matches. The CDR3 is 13 residues long. The CDR3 coding sequence is TGTGCCAGCCAGGGGGGGACTAATGAAAAACTGTTTTTT. It yields the protein CASQGGTNEKLFF.

On this clonotype itself: A much larger clone lies one base from this, so it may be a read error. The chain joins TRBV20-1 to TRBJ2-7, with D possibly being TRBD2 (6 bases). With 3 bases removed from V and 7 bases from J, the gap between germline ends came to 16 bases. The CDR3 runs 13 residues. Germline CDR1 is DFQATT and CDR2 is SNEGSKA (reference sequence). CDR3 in DNA: TGCAGTGCTAGTCGTCGCCGGCGGGATGAGCAGTACTTC. Protein sequence: CSASRRRRDEQYF.